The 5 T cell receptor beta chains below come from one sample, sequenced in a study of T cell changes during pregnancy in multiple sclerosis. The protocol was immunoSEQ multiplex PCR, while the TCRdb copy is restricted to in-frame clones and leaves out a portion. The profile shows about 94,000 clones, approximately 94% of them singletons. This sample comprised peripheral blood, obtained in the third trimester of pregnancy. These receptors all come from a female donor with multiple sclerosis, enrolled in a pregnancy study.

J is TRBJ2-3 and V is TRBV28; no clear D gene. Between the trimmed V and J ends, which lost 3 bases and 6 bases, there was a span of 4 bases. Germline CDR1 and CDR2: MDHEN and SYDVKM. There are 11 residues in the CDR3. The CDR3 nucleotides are TGTGCCAGCAGTTTTATTGATACGCAGTATTTT. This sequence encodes CASSFIDTQYF. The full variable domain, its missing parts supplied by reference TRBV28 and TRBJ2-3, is DVKVTQSSRYLVKRTGEKVFLECVQDMDHENMFWYRQDPGLGLRLIYFSYDVKMKEKGDIPEGYSVSREKKERFSLILESASTNQTSMYLCASSFIDTQYFGPGTRLTVL.

The CDR3 sequence is CASLPLGQVNQPQHF. The CDR3 nucleotides read TGTGCCAGCCTTCCTTTGGGACAGGTAAATCAGCCCCAGCATTTT. The V and J genes are TRBV28 and TRBJ1-5; 8 nucleotides align to TRBD1. The germline gives CDR1 MDHEN, CDR2 SYDVKM. The CDR3 is made up of 15 amino acids. V lost 8 bases to trimming and J lost 4 bases; unmatched junction nucleotides: 10. The variable domain in full, with the rest retrieved from reference TRBV28 and TRBJ1-5, is DVKVTQSSRYLVKRTGEKVFLECVQDMDHENMFWYRQDPGLGLRLIYFSYDVKMKEKGDIPEGYSVSREKKERFSLILESASTNQTSMYLCASLPLGQVNQPQHFGDGTRLSIL.

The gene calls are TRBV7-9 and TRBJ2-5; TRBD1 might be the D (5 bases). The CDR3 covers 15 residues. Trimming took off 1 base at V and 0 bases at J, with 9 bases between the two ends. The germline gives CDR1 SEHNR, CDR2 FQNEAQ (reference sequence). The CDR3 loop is CASSLVGADQETQYF. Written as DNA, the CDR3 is TGTGCCAGCAGCTTAGTAGGGGCGGACCAAGAGACCCAGTACTTC.

This chain's CDR3 is CATRLAGGPLVGQYF. Written as DNA, the CDR3 is TGTGCCACCCGACTAGCGGGAGGCCCCCTAGTGGGGCAGTACTTC. The J gene is TRBJ2-7, the V gene TRBV27; 13 bases fit TRBD2. V lost 10 bases, J lost 9 bases, and 15 bases stayed unmatched. CDR1 is MNHEY and CDR2 is SMNVEV in the germline V gene (reference sequence). CDR3 length: 15 residues.

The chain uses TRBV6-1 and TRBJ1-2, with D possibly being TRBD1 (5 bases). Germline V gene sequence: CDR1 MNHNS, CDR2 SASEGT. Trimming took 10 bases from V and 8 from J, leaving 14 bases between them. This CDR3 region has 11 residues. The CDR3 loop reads CATSTVGGYTF. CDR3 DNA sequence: TGTGCCACCTCGACAGTCGGAGGCTACACCTTC.